The rows below give T cell receptor beta chains drawn from one sample of a study of shared clonotypes between healthy human individuals. The protocol was immunoSEQ multiplex PCR, while the TCRdb copy is restricted to in-frame clones and leaves out a portion. The data show hundreds of thousands of clones, with approximately 96% seen just once and 0.11% held by the top ten. Sequencing was done on a sample of naive CD8+ T cells sorted from blood. The receptors come from a woman between 25 and 40 years old in good health. CDR3s include the opening cysteine and the closing phenylalanine or tryptophan. Each record gives: CDR3 length, V gene, D gene, J gene, CDR3 protein, CDR3 DNA. The D gene is left open where the match is weak.

15	TRBV19	TRBD1	TRBJ2-1	CASSIWQGVDNEQFF	TGTGCCAGTAGTATATGGCAGGGGGTTGACAATGAGCAGTTCTTC
15	TRBV28	-	TRBJ2-2	CASSEAGPNTGELFF	TGTGCCAGCAGTGAAGCGGGCCCGAACACCGGGGAGCTGTTTTTT
14	TRBV5-1	TRBD1	TRBJ2-7	CASSSDRGSYEQYF	TGCGCCAGCAGCTCCGACAGGGGAAGCTACGAGCAGTACTTC
19	TRBV28	TRBD2	TRBJ2-1	CASSSPLKTTSGRGFEQFF	TGTGCCAGCAGTTCCCCATTAAAAACTACTAGCGGGAGAGGTTTTGAGCAGTTCTTC
16	TRBV6-5	TRBD2	TRBJ2-5	CASSSLTSGDQETQYF	TGTGCCAGCAGTTCTCTTACTAGCGGGGACCAAGAGACCCAGTACTTC
13	TRBV7-9	TRBD1	TRBJ1-4	CASSPGTGDKLFF	TGTGCCAGCAGCCCGGGGACAGGGGACAAACTGTTTTTT
14	TRBV9	-	TRBJ2-7	CASSVDGRAHEQYF	TGTGCCAGCAGCGTAGACGGCAGGGCCCACGAGCAGTACTTC
17	TRBV19	TRBD2	TRBJ2-1	CASQTPYTSGGGNEQFF	TGTGCCAGTCAGACACCCTATACTAGCGGAGGGGGGAATGAGCAGTTCTTC
12	TRBV27	-	TRBJ1-5	CASRTANQPQHF	TGTGCCAGCCGGACAGCGAATCAGCCCCAGCATTTT
13	TRBV28	-	TRBJ2-3	CASSLLATDTQYF	TGTGCCAGCAGTTTGCTGGCGACAGATACGCAGTATTTT